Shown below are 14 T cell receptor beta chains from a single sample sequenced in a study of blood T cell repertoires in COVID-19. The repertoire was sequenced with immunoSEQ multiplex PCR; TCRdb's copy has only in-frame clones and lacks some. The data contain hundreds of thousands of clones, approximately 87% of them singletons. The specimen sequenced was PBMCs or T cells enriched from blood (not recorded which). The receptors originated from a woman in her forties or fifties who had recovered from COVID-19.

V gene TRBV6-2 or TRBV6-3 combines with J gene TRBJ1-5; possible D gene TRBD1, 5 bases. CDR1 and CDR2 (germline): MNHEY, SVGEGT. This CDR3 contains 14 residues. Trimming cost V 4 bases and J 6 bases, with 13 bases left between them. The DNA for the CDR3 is TGTGCCAGCAGTTGGCAGCCGGGGGGTCAGCCCCAGCATTTT. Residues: CASSWQPGGQPQHF.

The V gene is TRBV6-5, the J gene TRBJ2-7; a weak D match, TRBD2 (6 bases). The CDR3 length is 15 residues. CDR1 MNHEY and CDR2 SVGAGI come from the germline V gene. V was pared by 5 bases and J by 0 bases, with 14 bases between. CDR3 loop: CASSMGLLSSYEQYF. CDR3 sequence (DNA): TGTGCCAGCAGTATGGGACTTCTAAGCTCCTACGAGCAGTACTTC.

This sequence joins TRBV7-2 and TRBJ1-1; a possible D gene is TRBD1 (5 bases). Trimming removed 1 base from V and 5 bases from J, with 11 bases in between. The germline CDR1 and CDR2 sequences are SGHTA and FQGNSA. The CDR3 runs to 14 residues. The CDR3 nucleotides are TGTGCCAGCAGCTTAGTAAAGGGGAGGACTGAAGCTTTCTTT. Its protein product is CASSLVKGRTEAFF.

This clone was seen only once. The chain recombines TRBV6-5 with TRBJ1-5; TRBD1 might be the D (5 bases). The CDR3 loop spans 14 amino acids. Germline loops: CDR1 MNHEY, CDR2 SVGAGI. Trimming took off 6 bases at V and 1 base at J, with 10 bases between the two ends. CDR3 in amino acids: CASRGGPSNQPQHF. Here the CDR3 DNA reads TGTGCCAGCAGGGGGGGTCCCAGCAATCAGCCCCAGCATTTT.

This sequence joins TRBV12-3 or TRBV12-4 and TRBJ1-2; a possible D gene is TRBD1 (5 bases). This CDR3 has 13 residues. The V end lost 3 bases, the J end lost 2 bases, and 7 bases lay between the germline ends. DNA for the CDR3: TGTGCCAGCAGTTTTAACAGGAACTATGGCTACACCTTC. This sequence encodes CASSFNRNYGYTF.

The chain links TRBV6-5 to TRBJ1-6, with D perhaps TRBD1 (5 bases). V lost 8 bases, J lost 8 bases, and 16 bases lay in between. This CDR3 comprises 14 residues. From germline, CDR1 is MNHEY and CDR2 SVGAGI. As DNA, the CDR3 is TGTGCCAGCTCCCTTAGGGGTTTTGATTCACCCCTCCACTTT. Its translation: CASSLRGFDSPLHF.

The CDR3 sequence: CASSLYSFSNQPQHF. In DNA form, the CDR3 reads TGTGCCAGCAGTTTATACAGCTTTAGCAATCAGCCCCAGCATTTT. V and J are TRBV6-5 and TRBJ1-5; D not resolved. The germline V and J ends were trimmed by 4 bases and 0 bases, with 10 bases remaining between them. The CDR3 has 15 amino acids. The V gene's germline CDR1 is MNHEY and CDR2 SVGAGI.

Here the CDR3 reads CASSSGTGAYEQYF. The CDR3 coding sequence is TGTGCCAGCAGTTCCGGGACAGGGGCATACGAGCAGTACTTC. The V call is TRBV2, the J call TRBJ2-7, with 10 bases that match TRBD1. The CDR3 sequence is 14 residues long. The J segment lost 4 bases and the V segment lost 5 bases, leaving 5 bases of the junction unmatched. Germline V CDR1 and CDR2: SNHLY, FYNNEI.

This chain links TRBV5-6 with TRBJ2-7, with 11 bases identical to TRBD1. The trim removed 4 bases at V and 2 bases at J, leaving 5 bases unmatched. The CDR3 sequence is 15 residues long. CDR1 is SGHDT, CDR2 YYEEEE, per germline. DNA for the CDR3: TGTGCCAGCAGCAGAGGGACAGGGGGAACCTACGAGCAGTACTTC. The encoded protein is CASSRGTGGTYEQYF.

This CDR3 is CASSELRHTEAFF. For the CDR3, the DNA is TGTGCCAGCAGTGAGCTGCGGCACACTGAAGCTTTCTTT. This chain links TRBV6-1 with TRBJ1-1, with D unresolved. Per the germline V gene, CDR1 is MNHNS and CDR2 is SASEGT. V gave up 3 bases and J gave up 3 bases, with 8 bases separating them. The CDR3 spans 13 residues.

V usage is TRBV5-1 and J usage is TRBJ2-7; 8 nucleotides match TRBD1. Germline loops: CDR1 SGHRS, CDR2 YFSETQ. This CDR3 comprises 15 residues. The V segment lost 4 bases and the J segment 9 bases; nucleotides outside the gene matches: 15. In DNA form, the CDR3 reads TGCGCCAGCAGCGAGACGGGACAGGAGTCTGTCAGGCAGTACTTC. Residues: CASSETGQESVRQYF.

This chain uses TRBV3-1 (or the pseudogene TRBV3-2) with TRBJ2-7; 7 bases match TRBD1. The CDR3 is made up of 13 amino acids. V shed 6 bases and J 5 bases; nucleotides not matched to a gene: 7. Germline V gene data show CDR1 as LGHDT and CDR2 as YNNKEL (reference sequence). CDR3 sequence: CASSPDRAHEQYF. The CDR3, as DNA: TGTGCCAGCAGTCCAGACAGGGCCCACGAGCAGTACTTC.

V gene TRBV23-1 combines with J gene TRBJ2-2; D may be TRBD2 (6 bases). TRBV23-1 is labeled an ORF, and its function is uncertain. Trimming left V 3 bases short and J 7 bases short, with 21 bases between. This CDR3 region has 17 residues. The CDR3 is CASSQGRRRGKGGELFF. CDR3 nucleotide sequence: TGCGCCAGCAGTCAGGGGAGGCGGCGAGGTAAGGGCGGGGAGCTGTTTTTT.

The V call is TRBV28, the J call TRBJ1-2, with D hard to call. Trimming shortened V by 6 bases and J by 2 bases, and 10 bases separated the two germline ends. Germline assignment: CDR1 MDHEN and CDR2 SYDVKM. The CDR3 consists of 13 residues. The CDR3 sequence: CASRPLVNYGYTF. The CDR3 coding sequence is TGTGCCAGCAGACCACTGGTAAACTATGGCTACACCTTC.